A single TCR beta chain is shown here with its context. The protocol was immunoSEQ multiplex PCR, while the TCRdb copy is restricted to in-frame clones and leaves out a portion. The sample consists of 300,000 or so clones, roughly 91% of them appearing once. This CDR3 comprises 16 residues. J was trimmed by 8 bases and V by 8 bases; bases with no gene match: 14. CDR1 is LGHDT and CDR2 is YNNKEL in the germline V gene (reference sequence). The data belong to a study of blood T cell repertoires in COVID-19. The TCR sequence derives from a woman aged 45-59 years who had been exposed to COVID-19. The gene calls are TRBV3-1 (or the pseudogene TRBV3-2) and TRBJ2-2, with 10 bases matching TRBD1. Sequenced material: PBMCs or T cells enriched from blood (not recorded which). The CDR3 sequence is CASYGTRQGARGELFF. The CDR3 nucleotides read TGTGCCAGCTACGGGACTAGACAGGGGGCGAGGGGGGAGCTGTTTTTT.